This T cell receptor beta chain was identified during a study of blood T cell repertoires in COVID-19. As for the study in general: Samples of COVID-19 (acute and convalescent) were obtained from the United States, Italy and Spain. The cDNA or gDNA used as material had been derived from T cells, B-cell-depleted T cells, or PBMCs.

In the authors' workflow: For nucleated cells, counts were estimated from reference gene primer amplification. TCRdb keeps only in-frame clones here, not all; method: immunoSEQ multiplex PCR. The V and J calls and clone size come from that table; D and trimming were worked out from the DNA. This table holds some 150,000 clones, less than 90% found once. The CDR3 sequence is 15 residues long. Germline V lookup: CDR1 MGHRA, CDR2 YSYEKL. J lost 3 bases, V lost 4 bases, and 3 bases had no gene match. The receptor's source is a woman in her 50s who had been exposed to COVID-19. Source material: PBMCs or T cells enriched from blood (not recorded which). The chain joins TRBV4-1 to TRBJ2-7, with TRBD2 matching 13 bases. The CDR3 loop is CASSPRTSGGYEQYF. The DNA of the CDR3 is TGCGCCAGCAGCCCCAGGACTAGCGGGGGCTACGAGCAGTACTTC.